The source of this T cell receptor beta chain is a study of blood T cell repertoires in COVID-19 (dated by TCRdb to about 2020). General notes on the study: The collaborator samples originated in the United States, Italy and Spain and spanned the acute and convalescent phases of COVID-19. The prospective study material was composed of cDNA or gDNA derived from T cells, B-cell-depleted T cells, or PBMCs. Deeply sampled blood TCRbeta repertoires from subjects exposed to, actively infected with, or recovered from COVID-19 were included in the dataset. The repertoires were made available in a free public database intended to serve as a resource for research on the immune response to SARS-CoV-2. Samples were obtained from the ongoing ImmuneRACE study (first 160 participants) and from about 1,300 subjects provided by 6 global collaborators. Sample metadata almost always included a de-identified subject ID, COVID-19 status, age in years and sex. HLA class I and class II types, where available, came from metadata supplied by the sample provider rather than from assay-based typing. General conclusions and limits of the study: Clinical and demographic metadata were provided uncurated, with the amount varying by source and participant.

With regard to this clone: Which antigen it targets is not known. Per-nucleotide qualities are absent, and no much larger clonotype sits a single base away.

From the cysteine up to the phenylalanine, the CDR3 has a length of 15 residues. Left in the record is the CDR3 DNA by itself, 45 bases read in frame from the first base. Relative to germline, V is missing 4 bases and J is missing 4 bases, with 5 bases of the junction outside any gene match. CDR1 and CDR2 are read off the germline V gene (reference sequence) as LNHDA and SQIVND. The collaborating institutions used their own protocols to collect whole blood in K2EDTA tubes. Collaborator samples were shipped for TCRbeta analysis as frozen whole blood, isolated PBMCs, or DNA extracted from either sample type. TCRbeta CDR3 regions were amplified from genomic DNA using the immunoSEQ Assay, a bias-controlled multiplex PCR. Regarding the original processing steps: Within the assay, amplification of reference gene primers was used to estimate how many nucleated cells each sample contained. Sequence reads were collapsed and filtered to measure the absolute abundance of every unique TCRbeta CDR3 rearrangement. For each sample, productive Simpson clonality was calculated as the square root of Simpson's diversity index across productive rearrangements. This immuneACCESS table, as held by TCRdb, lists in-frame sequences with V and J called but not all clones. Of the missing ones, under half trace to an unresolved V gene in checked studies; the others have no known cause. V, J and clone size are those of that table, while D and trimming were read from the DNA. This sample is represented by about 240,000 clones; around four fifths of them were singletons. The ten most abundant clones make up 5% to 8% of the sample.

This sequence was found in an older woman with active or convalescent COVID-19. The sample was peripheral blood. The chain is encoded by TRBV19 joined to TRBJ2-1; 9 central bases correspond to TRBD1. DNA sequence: TGTGCCAGTAGTACCACGGGACAGGGATACAATGAGCAGTTCTTC. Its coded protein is CASSTTGQGYNEQFF.